Each of the 9 T cell receptor beta chains below was sequenced from the same sample in a study of blood T cell repertoires in COVID-19. The repertoire was sequenced with immunoSEQ multiplex PCR; TCRdb's copy has only in-frame clones and lacks some. The profile shows fewer than 250,000 clones, more than 75% of them singletons. The source material was PBMCs or T cells enriched from blood (not recorded which). All receptors derive from a woman aged 40 to 50 with acute COVID-19.

The DNA of the CDR3 is TGTGCCAGCTCACCGCCCGACAGGGGGGACAATGAGCAGTTCTTC. Translated, it gives CASSPPDRGDNEQFF. The chain combines TRBV18 with TRBJ2-1; 9 bases match TRBD1. Unmatched junction bases numbered 5, after V lost 3 bases and J lost 5 bases. CDR3 length equals 15 residues. Germline V gene data show CDR1 as KGHSH and CDR2 as LQKENI.

This sequence joins TRBV9 and TRBJ1-1, with D unresolved. With 1 base removed from V and 6 bases from J, the gap between germline ends came to 10 bases. The CDR3 contains 13 residues. Per germline, CDR1 SGDLS and CDR2 YYNGEE. The CDR3 DNA reads as TGTGCCAGCAGCGTAATGAGTAATGCTGAAGCTTTCTTT. This codes for CASSVMSNAEAFF.

In its sample, this clone was seen a few times. The chain recombines TRBV30 with TRBJ1-6; TRBD1 is a possible D gene (6 bases). Trimming shortened V by 1 base and J by 6 bases, and 13 bases separated the two germline ends. The CDR3 runs to 15 residues. Germline V gives CDR1 GTSNPN, CDR2 SVGIG (reference sequence). CDR3 DNA sequence: TGTGCCTGGAGTGCGGCGGCAGGGGTTAATTCACCCCTCCACTTT. Translating it yields CAWSAAAGVNSPLHF. Drawing the rest from reference TRBV30 and TRBJ1-6, the complete variable domain is SQTIHQWPATLVQPVGSPLSLECTVEGTSNPNLYWYRQAAGRGLQLLFYSVGIGQISSEVPQNLSASRPQDRQFILSSKKLLLSDSGFYLCAWSAAAGVNSPLHFGNGTRLTVT.

The chain uses TRBV28 and TRBJ2-7; 10 bases are a match to TRBD1. Trimming at V came to 2 bases and at J to 6 bases, leaving 4 bases not matched to a gene. This CDR3 has 14 amino acids. The germline CDR1 and CDR2 sequences are MDHEN and SYDVKM. CDR3 nucleotide sequence: TGTGCCAGCAGTTTACGGGACAGGGGACGCGAGCAGTACTTC. It translates to CASSLRDRGREQYF. Complete variable domain (other parts from reference TRBV28 and TRBJ2-7): DVKVTQSSRYLVKRTGEKVFLECVQDMDHENMFWYRQDPGLGLRLIYFSYDVKMKEKGDIPEGYSVSREKKERFSLILESASTNQTSMYLCASSLRDRGREQYFGPGTRLTVT.

The chain has TRBV6-1 and TRBJ2-1; 8 bases line up with TRBD2. J gave up 3 bases and V 2 bases, and 3 bases lay outside the gene matches. This CDR3 has 15 amino acids. Germline V gives CDR1 MNHNS, CDR2 SASEGT. CDR3 nucleotides: TGTGCCAGCAGTGAACGGAGCGGGGGCTACAATGAGCAGTTCTTC. It encodes CASSERSGGYNEQFF.

This clone was counted between two and nine times. The V gene is TRBV7-3, the J gene TRBJ2-3; the match to TRBD2 covers 7 bases. V trimming: 5 bases; J trimming: 0 bases; junction bases outside the gene matches: 5. This CDR3 spans 15 amino acids. The germline V gene encodes CDR1 SGHTA and CDR2 FQGTGA. In nucleotides, the CDR3 is TGTGCCAGCAGCACGACTAGCCTTAGCACAGATACGCAGTATTTT. The encoded protein is CASSTTSLSTDTQYF.

This clone was counted only a few times. The rearrangement uses TRBV5-1 and TRBJ2-7; TRBD2 is a possible D gene (7 bases). Germline CDR1 and CDR2: SGHRS and YFSETQ. V lost 0 bases to trimming and J lost 4 bases, with 17 bases between them. The CDR3 is made up of 16 amino acids. The CDR3 region has the DNA TGCGCCAGCAGCTTGGGGGGCAGGGGCGGGAGTTACGAGCAGTACTTC. It codes for CASSLGGRGGSYEQYF.

DNA of the CDR3: TGTGCCTGGGTGGCGGGGAAAAAACTGTTTTTT. This encodes CAWVAGKKLFF. The chain links TRBV30 to TRBJ1-4; the D is unclear. Trimming removed 5 bases from V and 9 bases from J, with 10 bases in between. The CDR3 consists of 11 residues. Germline CDR1 reads GTSNPN; CDR2 reads SVGIG (reference sequence).

The CDR3 DNA reads TGTGCCAGCAGCTCACCGGGACTAGCGGGATCGGGTGAGCAGTTCTTC. Protein sequence: CASSSPGLAGSGEQFF. The V gene is TRBV7-9, the J gene TRBJ2-1, with TRBD2 matching over 13 bases. The germline CDR1 and CDR2 sequences are SEHNR and FQNEAQ (reference sequence). CDR3 size: 16 residues. The V segment lost 4 bases and the J segment 9 bases; nucleotides outside the gene matches: 9.